Listed below are T cell receptor beta chains from one sample, sequenced in a study of blood T cell repertoires in COVID-19. Libraries were prepared by immunoSEQ multiplex PCR; TCRdb keeps only in-frame clonotypes and omits some of them. The sample carries 130,000 or so clones, 84% recorded once. The sequenced material came from peripheral blood. These receptors all come from a man in his fifties or sixties with acute or convalescent COVID-19. The CDR3 runs from the conserved cysteine through the conserved F or W. Fields, in order: D gene, CDR3 length, V gene, clone size, J gene, CDR3 DNA, CDR3 protein. The D gene is left open where the match is weak. Some rows have no size entry. The others give once, few or many, or a class for an expanded clone.

>TRBD1|16|TRBV19|-|TRBJ2-5
TGTGCCAGTAGTCTGTTAGGACAGGGGGGTTTAGAGACCCAGTACTTC
CASSLLGQGGLETQYF
>-|15|TRBV9|-|TRBJ2-3
TGTGCCAGCAGCGTAGCGTGGGGGGACACAGATACGCAGTATTTT
CASSVAWGDTDTQYF
>TRBD1|16|TRBV6-6|few|TRBJ1-2
TGTGCCAGCAGTTACGCACCCCGGGACAGGACCTATGGCTACACCTTC
CASSYAPRDRTYGYTF
>TRBD2|21|TRBV30|-|TRBJ2-1
TGTGCCTGGAGTCGCTTCTCCGGGACTAGCGGGAGGCTAAGCTCCTACAATGAGCAGTTCTTC
CAWSRFSGTSGRLSSYNEQFF
>TRBD1|17|TRBV7-2|few|TRBJ1-5
TGTGCCAGCAGCTTACGAGGGGGCGGAGATGGCAATCAGCCCCAGCATTTT
CASSLRGGGDGNQPQHF
>-|15|TRBV5-1|-|TRBJ2-1
TGCGCCAGCAGCTTGGAGGGTGGGGCTAACAATGAGCAGTTCTTC
CASSLEGGANNEQFF
>-|12|TRBV30|-|TRBJ2-7
TGTGCCTGGGACCTCGGGAGCCGGGAGCAGTACTTC
CAWDLGSREQYF
>TRBD1|15|TRBV5-8|-|TRBJ2-5
TGTGCCAGCAGCCTTCAGGGGGTTGGGCAAGAGACCCAGTACTTC
CASSLQGVGQETQYF
>TRBD2|17|TRBV7-2|-|TRBJ2-2
TGTGCCAGCAGCTGGTTCCTAGCGGGGCCTGACACCGGGGAGCTGTTTTTT
CASSWFLAGPDTGELFF
>-|13|TRBV19|many|TRBJ1-2
TGTGCCAGTAGTAAGGGAGAGGGCTATGGCTACACCTTC
CASSKGEGYGYTF
>TRBD1|13|TRBV25-1|-|TRBJ1-2
TGTGCCAGCAGTCGGACAGGGGGCTATGGCTACACCTTC
CASSRTGGYGYTF
>-|15|TRBV7-9|once|TRBJ1-2
TGTGCCAGCAGCTTAGTAGGGGCAGGGAACGGCGGCTACACCTTC
CASSLVGAGNGGYTF
>-|15|TRBV1|-|TRBJ1-1
TGCACCAGCACCTCGGACTCTTGGGCGGACACTGAAGCTTTCTTT
CTSTSDSWADTEAFF
>TRBD1|16|TRBV9|few|TRBJ1-1
TGTGCCAGCAGCGTAGGGACAGGAGGGGTCTACCCTGAAGCTTTCTTT
CASSVGTGGVYPEAFF
>TRBD2|19|TRBV30|-|TRBJ2-4
TGTGCCTGGAGTTCGGGGCTTGGGCGGGAGGGCCTTTTAGCTGGCATTCAGTACTTC
CAWSSGLGREGLLAGIQYF
>TRBD1|14|TRBV5-6|-|TRBJ1-2
TGTGCCAGCAGCTTAAGGGGGCGAGGATATGGCTACACCTTC
CASSLRGRGYGYTF
>TRBD2|14|TRBV5-5|-|TRBJ2-7
TGTGCCAGCAGCTTGGGGACTAGCCCCTACGAGCAGTACTTC
CASSLGTSPYEQYF
>TRBD2|15|TRBV7-3|-|TRBJ2-1
TGTGCCAGCAGCACTAGCGGGGGGACCTACAATGAGCAGTTCTTC
CASSTSGGTYNEQFF
>TRBD1|16|TRBV19|few|TRBJ1-5
TGTGCCAGTTCGTCCCCGGACAGGGGGGACAATCAGCCCCAGCATTTT
CASSSPDRGDNQPQHF
>-|11|TRBV7-9|-|TRBJ2-4
TGTGCCAGCAGCTCCGGAAACATTCAGTACTTC
CASSSGNIQYF
>-|13|TRBV7-8|-|TRBJ2-3
TGTGCCAGCAGCTACGGGGGTACGGATACGCAGTATTTT
CASSYGGTDTQYF
>-|13|TRBV20-1|-|TRBJ2-2
TGCAGTGCTAGTAGGGGTAGCACCGGGGAGCTGTTTTTT
CSASRGSTGELFF
>-|13|TRBV6-5|-|TRBJ1-6
TGTGCCAGCAGTCGGTCCCAGGGTTCACCCCTCCACTTT
CASSRSQGSPLHF
>TRBD2|14|TRBV5-1|-|TRBJ2-7
TGCGCCAGCAGCTTGGAGGGAGGGCCCTACGAGCAGTACTTC
CASSLEGGPYEQYF
>TRBD1|15|TRBV7-3|-|TRBJ2-5
TGTGCCAGCAGCTTAGTAACAGGGGGGCAAGAGACCCAGTACTTC
CASSLVTGGQETQYF
>-|11|TRBV20-1|-|TRBJ2-5
TGCAGTGCTAGAGATCTCGAGACCCAGTACTTC
CSARDLETQYF
>TRBD2|17|TRBV7-9|-|TRBJ2-7
TGTGCCAGCAGCCTCGTAGCGGGACGAGAAGGTTTGTACGAGCAGTACTTC
CASSLVAGREGLYEQYF
>TRBD2|15|TRBV27|-|TRBJ2-5
TGTGCCAGCAGCTCGACTAGCGGGAACCAAGAGACCCAGTACTTC
CASSSTSGNQETQYF
>-|15|TRBV18|-|TRBJ2-7
TGTGCCAGCTCACCACGTCGAGGGGGTTCCTACGAGCAGTACTTC
CASSPRRGGSYEQYF
>-|15|TRBV5-1|-|TRBJ2-1
TGCGCCAGCAGCTTTCAGGGGCAGGAGTACAATGAGCAGTTCTTC
CASSFQGQEYNEQFF
>-|15|TRBV14|-|TRBJ1-2
TGTGCCAGCAGCCAGCCGCCCTGGGAGGGGCCCGGCTACACCTTC
CASSQPPWEGPGYTF
>-|13|TRBV6-5|-|TRBJ1-2
TGTGCCAGCAGCCCGGTAGGGCAGGGTGGCTACACCTTC
CASSPVGQGGYTF
>-|14|TRBV6-1|-|TRBJ2-7
TGTGCCAGCAGTGAACCTGCCGCGATCTCCGAGCAGTACTTC
CASSEPAAISEQYF
>-|14|TRBV19|-|TRBJ1-5
TGTGCCAGTAGTATACAGTATAGCAATCAGCCCCAGCATTTT
CASSIQYSNQPQHF
>-|15|TRBV19|once|TRBJ2-1
TGTGCCAGTAGTGAGGCGGGGGCACACTACAATGAGCAGTTCTTC
CASSEAGAHYNEQFF
>TRBD2|19|TRBV5-1|-|TRBJ2-5
TGCGCCAGCAGCTTGGGAGTAGCGGGGGCTAAAACGTACCAAGAGACCCAGTACTTC
CASSLGVAGAKTYQETQYF
>-|12|TRBV12-3/TRBV12-4|-|TRBJ1-1
TGTGCCAGCAGTTCAGGGTACACTGAAGCTTTCTTT
CASSSGYTEAFF
>-|12|TRBV6-5|-|TRBJ2-3
TGTGCCAGCAGTTCGGTCCCAGATACGCAGTATTTT
CASSSVPDTQYF
>-|14|TRBV5-4|-|TRBJ2-7
TGTGCCAGCAGCAAAGCGGGACAAAACTACGAGCAGTACTTC
CASSKAGQNYEQYF
>-|14|TRBV14|-|TRBJ2-3
TGTGCCAGCAGCCAAATCAGGGTGGCAGATACGCAGTATTTT
CASSQIRVADTQYF
>-|14|TRBV4-1|-|TRBJ2-3
TGCGCCAGCAGCCGCAGGGAAGGTCTGGATACGCAGTATTTT
CASSRREGLDTQYF
>-|12|TRBV30|-|TRBJ2-1
TGTGCCTGGAGTAGGCGGTACAATGAGCAGTTCTTC
CAWSRRYNEQFF
>TRBD2|15|TRBV5-1|-|TRBJ2-2
TGCGCCAGCACAAAGCGGGAGATGAACACCGGGGAGCTGTTTTTT
CASTKREMNTGELFF
>TRBD2|14|TRBV30|once|TRBJ2-7
TGTGCCTGGAGTGCTGGACTAGCGGGAAGCGAGCAGTACTTC
CAWSAGLAGSEQYF
>TRBD1|18|TRBV27|-|TRBJ2-2
TGTGCCAGCAAGGGTCGAAGGGACAGGGGTAAAGGAATCGGGGAGCTGTTTTTT
CASKGRRDRGKGIGELFF
>-|15|TRBV7-2|-|TRBJ2-7
TGTGCCAGCAGCACCACCCGGGGTAGCCCGGGCGGGCAGTACTTC
CASSTTRGSPGGQYF
>-|15|TRBV19|-|TRBJ1-5
TGTGCCAGTAGTATCGGGGGGCAGATCCATCAGCCCCAGCATTTT
CASSIGGQIHQPQHF
>TRBD2|15|TRBV5-1|-|TRBJ2-2
TGCGCCAGCAGCCCCGGACTAGCGGGTTCCGGGGAGCTGTTTTTT
CASSPGLAGSGELFF
>-|14|TRBV18|-|TRBJ2-2
TGTGCCAGCTCACCATTCCAGGGGACCGGGGAGCTGTTTTTT
CASSPFQGTGELFF
>-|16|TRBV12-5|-|TRBJ1-3
TGTGCTAGTGGTTTGGTCCCCCCAGGGTCTGGAAACACCATATATTTT
CASGLVPPGSGNTIYF
>TRBD2|17|TRBV18|-|TRBJ2-3
TGTGCCAGCTCACAACGCCCCCCTAGCGGGGTGATGGATACGCAGTATTTT
CASSQRPPSGVMDTQYF
>-|15|TRBV7-2|-|TRBJ1-5
TGTGCCAGCAGCTATAGTCTGGGGGCCGGTCAGCCCCAGCATTTT
CASSYSLGAGQPQHF
>-|13|TRBV29-1|-|TRBJ2-3
TGCAGCGTTGCACCCTTGACTGACGATACGCAGTATTTT
CSVAPLTDDTQYF
>-|13|TRBV29-1|-|TRBJ1-3
TGCAGCGTTCACAGGTTTGCTGGAAACACCATATATTTT
CSVHRFAGNTIYF
>-|10|TRBV25-1|-|TRBJ2-5
TGTGCCAGCAGTGGCGGGACCCAGTACTTC
CASSGGTQYF
>TRBD1|14|TRBV7-8|-|TRBJ1-2
TGTGCCAGCAGCTCCCCACAGGGGAACTATGGCTACACCTTC
CASSSPQGNYGYTF
>TRBD2|15|TRBV7-6|-|TRBJ2-1
TGTGCCAGCAGCCCAGGACTAGCGGCCTACAATGAGCAGTTCTTC
CASSPGLAAYNEQFF
>-|15|TRBV19|-|TRBJ2-2
TGTGCCAGTAACGGAAGGGGCAGCTCCACCGGGGAGCTGTTTTTT
CASNGRGSSTGELFF
>TRBD1|17|TRBV5-4|-|TRBJ1-6
TGTGCCAGCAGCTCTCAGGCCGGGACAGGGGGAATCTCACCCCTCCACTTT
CASSSQAGTGGISPLHF